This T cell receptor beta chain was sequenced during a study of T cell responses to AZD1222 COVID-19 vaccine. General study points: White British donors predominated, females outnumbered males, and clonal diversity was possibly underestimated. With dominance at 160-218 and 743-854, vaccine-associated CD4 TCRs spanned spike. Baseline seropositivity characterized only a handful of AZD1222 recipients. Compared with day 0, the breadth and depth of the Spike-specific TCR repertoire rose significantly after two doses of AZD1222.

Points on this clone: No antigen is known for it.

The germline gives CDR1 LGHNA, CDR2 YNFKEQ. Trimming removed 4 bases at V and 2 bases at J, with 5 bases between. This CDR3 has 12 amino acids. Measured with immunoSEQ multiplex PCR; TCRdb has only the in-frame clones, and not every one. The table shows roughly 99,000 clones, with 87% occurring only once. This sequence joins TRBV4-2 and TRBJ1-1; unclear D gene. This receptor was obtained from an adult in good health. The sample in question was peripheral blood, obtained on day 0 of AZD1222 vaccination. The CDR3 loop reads CASSLRNTEAFF. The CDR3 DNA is TGTGCCAGCAGCCTCCGTAACACTGAAGCTTTCTTT.